Given below is one T cell receptor (beta chain) in context. Its antigen remains unidentified. This may come from a read error, since a much larger clone is one base off. This record belongs to a study of blood T cells in healthy people across ages. Study-level results: Without sorted subsets, naive and antigen-experienced compartments could not be conclusively compared. A roughly linear fall in TCR beta diversity per million T cells was seen with increasing age.

PCR was performed a second time for about 6 to 11 cycles using a sample-barcoded 5' primer and a J-beta primer mix. Each of the cDNA molecules was tagged by a template-switch adaptor with 12 random nucleotides. TCRdb reanalysed the 5' RACE reads using MiXCR and keeps one entry per CDR3 protein. The table records 650,000 to 800,000 distinct CDR3 sequences, approximately 44% of them present only once. The sample consisted of blood. This TCR was recovered from a man aged 55 to 70 in good health.

This CDR3 reads CASSRDVSSYNEQFF. As DNA, the CDR3 is TGCGCCAGCAGCCGAGACGTCAGCTCCTACAATGAGCAGTTCTTC. The chain is built from TRBV4-3 and TRBJ2-1; no clear D. This CDR3 has 15 residues. CDR1 is LGHNA and CDR2 is YSLEER in the germline V gene. The V end was cut by 4 bases, the J end by 0 bases, with 10 bases between.